This TCR beta chain appears in the sequencing data of a study of blood T cell repertoires in COVID-19. Germline V CDR1 and CDR2: MDHEN, SYDVKM. Germline trimming cut 6 bases from V and 12 bases from J; bases unmatched to any gene: 12. This CDR3 spans 13 amino acids. Produced via immunoSEQ multiplex PCR; TCRdb's table is partial and in-frame only. The sample has approximately 250,000 clones, about nine tenths seen once. Sequencing was done on a sample of PBMCs or T cells enriched from blood (not recorded which). The chain is built from TRBV28 and TRBJ2-7; 9 bases are a match to TRBD2. The sequence came from a woman aged 25 to 39 with acute COVID-19. CDR3 residues: CASSAGTSKTTYF. CDR3 DNA: TGTGCCAGCAGCGCCGGGACTAGCAAGACCACGTACTTC.